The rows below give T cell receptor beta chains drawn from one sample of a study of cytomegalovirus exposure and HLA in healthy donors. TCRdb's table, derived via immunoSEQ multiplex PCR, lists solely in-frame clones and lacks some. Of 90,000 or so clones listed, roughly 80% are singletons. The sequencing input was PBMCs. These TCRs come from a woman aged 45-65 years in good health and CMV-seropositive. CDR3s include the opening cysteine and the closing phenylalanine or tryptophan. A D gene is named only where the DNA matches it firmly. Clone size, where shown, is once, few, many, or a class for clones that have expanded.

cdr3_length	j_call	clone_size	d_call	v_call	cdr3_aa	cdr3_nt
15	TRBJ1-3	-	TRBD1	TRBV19	CASTPDRSSGNTIYF	TGTGCCAGTACCCCGGACAGGAGCTCTGGAAACACCATATATTTT
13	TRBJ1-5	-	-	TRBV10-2	CARVGRPNQPQHF	TGCGCCAGGGTGGGGAGACCCAATCAGCCCCAGCATTTT
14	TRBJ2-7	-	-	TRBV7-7	CASSPSQGSYEQYF	TGTGCTAGCAGCCCCTCCCAGGGCTCCTACGAGCAGTACTTC
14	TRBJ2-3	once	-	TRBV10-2	CASREGTWANTQYF	TGCGCCAGCAGGGAAGGGACTTGGGCAAATACGCAGTATTTT
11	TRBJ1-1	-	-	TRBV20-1	CSARLNEEAFF	TGCAGTGCTAGACTTAACGAGGAAGCTTTCTTT
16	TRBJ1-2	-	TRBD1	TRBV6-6	CASSYGQGVRNSGYTF	TGTGCCAGCAGCTACGGACAGGGAGTAAGGAATTCTGGCTACACCTTC
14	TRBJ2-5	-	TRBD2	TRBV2	CASRAGGPGETQYF	TGTGCCAGCAGGGCGGGGGGCCCGGGAGAGACCCAGTACTTC
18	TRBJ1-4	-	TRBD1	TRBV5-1	CASSLTMTGGSTNEKLFF	TGCGCCAGCAGCTTGACCATGACAGGGGGATCAACTAATGAAAAACTGTTTTTT
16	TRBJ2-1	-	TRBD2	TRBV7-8	CASSLTGLAFDNEQFF	TGTGCCAGCAGCTTAACAGGACTAGCGTTCGACAATGAGCAGTTCTTC
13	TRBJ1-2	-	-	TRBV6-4	CASKQQVLYGYTF	TGTGCCAGCAAACAACAGGTTCTCTATGGCTACACCTTC
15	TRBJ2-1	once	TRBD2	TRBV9	CASSVGGLAGDEQFF	TGTGCCAGCAGCGTAGGAGGACTAGCGGGGGATGAGCAGTTCTTC
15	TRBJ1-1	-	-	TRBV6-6	CASTQGREPHTEAFF	TGTGCCAGCACCCAAGGTCGGGAGCCGCACACTGAAGCTTTCTTT
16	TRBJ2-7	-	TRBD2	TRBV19	CASSRGLARSSYEQYF	TGTGCCAGTAGTAGGGGACTAGCGCGTAGCTCCTACGAGCAGTACTTC
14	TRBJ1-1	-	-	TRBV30	CAWRNDGDRTEAFF	TGTGCCTGGAGGAATGACGGGGATCGCACTGAAGCTTTCTTT
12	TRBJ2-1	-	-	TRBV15	CATSRDYYEQFF	TGTGCCACCAGCAGAGATTATTATGAGCAGTTCTTC
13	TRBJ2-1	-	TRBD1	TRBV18	CASSLTRDRGQFF	TGTGCCAGCTCACTGACCAGGGACAGGGGGCAGTTCTTC
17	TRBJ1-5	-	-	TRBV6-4	CASSAFLVQNSNQPQHF	TGTGCCAGCAGTGCTTTTTTAGTACAGAATAGCAATCAGCCCCAGCATTTT
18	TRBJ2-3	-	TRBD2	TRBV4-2	CASSQDRRGGDITDTQYF	TGTGCCAGCAGCCAAGATAGACGCGGGGGGGATATAACAGATACGCAGTATTTT
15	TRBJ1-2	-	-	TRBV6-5	CASSPEWRINYGYTF	TGTGCCAGCAGCCCCGAATGGAGGATTAACTATGGCTACACCTTC
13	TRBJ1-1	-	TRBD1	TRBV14	CASSRGQGTEAFF	TGTGCCAGCAGCCGAGGACAGGGGACTGAAGCTTTCTTT
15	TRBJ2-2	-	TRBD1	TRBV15	CATSSLRTGTGELFF	TGTGCCACCAGCAGCCTCCGGACAGGGACCGGGGAGCTGTTTTTT
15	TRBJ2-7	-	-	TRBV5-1	CASSAGLVLSGEQYF	TGCGCCAGCAGCGCAGGACTCGTCTTAAGTGGCGAGCAGTACTTC
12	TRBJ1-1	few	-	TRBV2	CASSQMNTEAFF	TGTGCCAGCAGTCAGATGAACACTGAAGCTTTCTTT
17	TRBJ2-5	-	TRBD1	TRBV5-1	CASSLAWTGSLGETQYF	TGCGCCAGCAGCTTGGCATGGACAGGGTCGTTGGGAGAGACCCAGTACTTC
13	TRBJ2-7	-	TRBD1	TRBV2	CASRRFGQGEQYF	TGTGCCAGCAGGAGATTTGGACAGGGAGAGCAGTACTTC
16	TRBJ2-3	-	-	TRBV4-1	CASSRVGAGAADTQYF	TGCGCCAGCAGCAGAGTAGGGGCGGGGGCTGCAGATACGCAGTATTTT
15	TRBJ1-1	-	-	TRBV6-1	CASSGRTDLNTEAFF	TGTGCCAGCAGTGGAAGGACAGACCTGAACACTGAAGCTTTCTTT
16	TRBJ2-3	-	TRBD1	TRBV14	CASSPMGQGAADTQYF	TGTGCCAGCAGCCCAATGGGACAGGGGGCTGCAGATACGCAGTATTTT
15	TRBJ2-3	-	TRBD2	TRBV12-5	CATEGAGGPGDTQYF	TGTGCTACCGAGGGGGCGGGGGGGCCGGGAGATACGCAGTATTTT
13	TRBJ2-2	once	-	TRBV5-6	CASSLSAYGELFF	TGTGCCAGCAGCTTATCAGCGTACGGGGAGCTGTTTTTT
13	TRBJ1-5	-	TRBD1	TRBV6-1	CASSRQGEQPQHF	TGTGCCAGCAGTAGACAGGGTGAACAGCCCCAGCATTTT
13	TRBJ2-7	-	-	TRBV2	CASSGTHFYEQYF	TGTGCCAGCAGTGGGACACATTTCTACGAGCAGTACTTC
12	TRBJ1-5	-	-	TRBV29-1	CSVGGGRQPQHF	TGCAGCGTTGGGGGAGGGAGGCAGCCCCAGCATTTT
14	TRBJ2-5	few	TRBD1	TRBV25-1	CASRVAGGQETQYF	TGTGCCAGCAGGGTGGCAGGGGGTCAAGAGACCCAGTACTTC
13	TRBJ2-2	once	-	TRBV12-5	CASGLGVTGELFF	TGTGCTAGTGGTTTGGGAGTGACCGGGGAGCTGTTTTTT
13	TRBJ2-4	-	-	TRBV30	CAWMKLGRNIQYF	TGTGCCTGGATGAAACTGGGCAGAAACATTCAGTACTTC